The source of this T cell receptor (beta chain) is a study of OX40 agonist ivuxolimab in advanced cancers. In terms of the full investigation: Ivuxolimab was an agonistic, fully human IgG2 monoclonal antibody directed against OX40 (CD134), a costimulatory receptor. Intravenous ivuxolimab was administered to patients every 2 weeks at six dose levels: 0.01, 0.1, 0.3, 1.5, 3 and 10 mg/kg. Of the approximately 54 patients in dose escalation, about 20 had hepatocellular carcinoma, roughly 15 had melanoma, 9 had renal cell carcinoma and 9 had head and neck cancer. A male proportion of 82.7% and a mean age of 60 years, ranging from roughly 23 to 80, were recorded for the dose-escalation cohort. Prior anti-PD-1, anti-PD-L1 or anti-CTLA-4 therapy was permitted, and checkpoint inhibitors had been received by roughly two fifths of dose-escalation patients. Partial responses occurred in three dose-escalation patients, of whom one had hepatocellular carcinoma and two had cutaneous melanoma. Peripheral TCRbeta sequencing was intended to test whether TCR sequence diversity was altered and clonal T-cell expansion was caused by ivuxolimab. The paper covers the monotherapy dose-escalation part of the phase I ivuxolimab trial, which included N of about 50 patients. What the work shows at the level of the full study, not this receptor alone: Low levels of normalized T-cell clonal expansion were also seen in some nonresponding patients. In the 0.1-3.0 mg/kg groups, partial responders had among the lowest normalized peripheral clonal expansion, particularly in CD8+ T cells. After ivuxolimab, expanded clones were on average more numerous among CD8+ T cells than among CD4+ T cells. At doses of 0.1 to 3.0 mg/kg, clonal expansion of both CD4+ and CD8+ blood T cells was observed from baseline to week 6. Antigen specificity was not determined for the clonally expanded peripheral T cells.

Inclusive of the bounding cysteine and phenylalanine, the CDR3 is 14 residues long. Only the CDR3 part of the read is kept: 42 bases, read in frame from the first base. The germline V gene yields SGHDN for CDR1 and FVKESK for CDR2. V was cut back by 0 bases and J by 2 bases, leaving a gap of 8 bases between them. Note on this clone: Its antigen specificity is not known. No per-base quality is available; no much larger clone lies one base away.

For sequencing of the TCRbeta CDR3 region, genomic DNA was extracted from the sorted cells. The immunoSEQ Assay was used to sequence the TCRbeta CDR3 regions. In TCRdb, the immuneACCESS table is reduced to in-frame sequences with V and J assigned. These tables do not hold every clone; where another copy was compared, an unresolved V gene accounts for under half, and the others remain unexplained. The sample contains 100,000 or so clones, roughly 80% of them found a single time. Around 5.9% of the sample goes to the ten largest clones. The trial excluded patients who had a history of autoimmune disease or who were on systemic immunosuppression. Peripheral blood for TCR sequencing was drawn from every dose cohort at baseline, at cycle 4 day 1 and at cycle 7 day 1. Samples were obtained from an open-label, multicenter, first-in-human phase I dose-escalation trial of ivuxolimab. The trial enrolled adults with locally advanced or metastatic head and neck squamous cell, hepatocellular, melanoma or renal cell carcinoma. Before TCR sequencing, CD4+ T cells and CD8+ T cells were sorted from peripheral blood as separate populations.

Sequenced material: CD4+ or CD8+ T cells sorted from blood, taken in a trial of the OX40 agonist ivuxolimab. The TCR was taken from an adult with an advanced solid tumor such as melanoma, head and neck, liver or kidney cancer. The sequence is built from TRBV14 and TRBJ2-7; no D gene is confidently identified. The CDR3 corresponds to CASSQEAPPYEQYF. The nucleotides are TGTGCCAGCAGCCAAGAAGCGCCTCCCTACGAGCAGTACTTC. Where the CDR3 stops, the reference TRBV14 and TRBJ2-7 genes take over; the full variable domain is EAGVTQFPSHSVIEKGQTVTLRCDPISGHDNLYWYRRVMGKEIKFLLHFVKESKQDESGMPNNRFLAERTGGTYSTLKVQPAELEDSGVYFCASSQEAPPYEQYFGPGTRLTVT.